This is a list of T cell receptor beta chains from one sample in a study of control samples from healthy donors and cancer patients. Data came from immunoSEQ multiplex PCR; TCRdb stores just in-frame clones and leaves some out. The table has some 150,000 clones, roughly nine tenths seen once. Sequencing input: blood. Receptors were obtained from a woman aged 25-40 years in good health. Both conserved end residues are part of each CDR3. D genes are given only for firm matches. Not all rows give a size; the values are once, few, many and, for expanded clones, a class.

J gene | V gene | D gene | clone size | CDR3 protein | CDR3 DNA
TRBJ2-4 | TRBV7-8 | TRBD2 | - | CASSGPGGLRSKNIQYF | TGTGCCAGCAGCGGGCCGGGGGGGCTTCGATCCAAAAACATTCAGTACTTC
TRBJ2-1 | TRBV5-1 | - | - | CASSFGPSYNEQFF | TGCGCCAGCAGCTTCGGGCCTTCCTACAATGAGCAGTTCTTC
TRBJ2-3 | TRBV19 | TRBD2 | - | CASSIWEREDTQYF | TGTGCCAGTAGTATTTGGGAGCGGGAGGATACGCAGTATTTT
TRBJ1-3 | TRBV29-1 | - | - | CSVEDDPGASGNTIYF | TGCAGCGTTGAAGATGACCCAGGGGCCTCTGGAAACACCATATATTTT
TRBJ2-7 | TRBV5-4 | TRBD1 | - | CASSEGQGFNEQYF | TGTGCCAGCAGCGAGGGACAGGGGTTCAACGAGCAGTACTTC
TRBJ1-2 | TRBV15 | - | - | CATSRSGGVILYGYTF | TGTGCCACCAGTCGGTCCGGCGGAGTGATCTTATATGGCTACACCTTC
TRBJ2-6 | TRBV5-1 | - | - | CASSLSAAGANVLTF | TGCGCCAGCAGCTTGTCGGCGGCTGGGGCCAACGTCCTGACTTTC
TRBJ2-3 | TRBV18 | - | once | CASSSDRASTDTQYF | TGTGCCAGCTCATCGGACAGAGCTAGCACAGATACGCAGTATTTT
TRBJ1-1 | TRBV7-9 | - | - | CASSLVKQMNTEAFF | TGTGCCAGCAGCTTAGTAAAGCAGATGAACACTGAAGCTTTCTTT
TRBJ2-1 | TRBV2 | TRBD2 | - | CASRSGSKGNEQFF | TGTGCCAGCAGGAGCGGGAGTAAAGGCAATGAGCAGTTCTTC
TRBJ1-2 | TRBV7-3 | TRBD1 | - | CASSLPTGDGYTF | TGTGCCAGCAGCCTACCGACAGGGGATGGCTACACCTTC
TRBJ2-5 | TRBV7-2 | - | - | CASSSLLETQYF | TGTGCCAGCAGCTCACTCCTCGAGACCCAGTACTTC
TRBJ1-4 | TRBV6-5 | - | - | CASRGRLEKLFF | TGTGCCAGCAGGGGACGGCTAGAAAAACTGTTTTTT
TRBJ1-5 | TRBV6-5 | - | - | CASSAQGNQPQHF | TGTGCCAGCAGCGCACAGGGTAATCAGCCCCAGCATTTT
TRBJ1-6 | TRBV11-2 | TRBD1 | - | CASSSGTENSPLHF | TGTGCCAGCAGCTCCGGGACAGAGAATTCACCCCTCCACTTT
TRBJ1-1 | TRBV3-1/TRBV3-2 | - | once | CASSQNTEAFF | TGTGCCAGCAGCCAGAACACTGAAGCTTTCTTT
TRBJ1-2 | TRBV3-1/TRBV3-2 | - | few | CASSQRSGYTF | TGTGCCAGCAGCCAGCGTTCCGGCTACACCTTC
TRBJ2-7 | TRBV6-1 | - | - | CASSEAGDFHEQYF | TGTGCCAGCAGTGAAGCGGGGGACTTCCACGAGCAGTACTTC
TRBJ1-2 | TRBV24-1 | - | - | CATSDSRDNYGYTF | TGTGCCACCAGTGATTCCCGGGACAACTATGGCTACACCTTC
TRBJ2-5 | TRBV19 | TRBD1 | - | CASSIGAQGQETQYF | TGTGCCAGTAGTATCGGCGCACAGGGGCAAGAGACCCAGTACTTC
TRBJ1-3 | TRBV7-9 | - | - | CASSLATPGNTIYF | TGTGCCAGCAGCTTGGCGACACCTGGAAACACCATATATTTT
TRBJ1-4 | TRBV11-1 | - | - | CASSFVPGEKLFF | TGTGCCAGCAGCTTTGTCCCGGGAGAAAAACTGTTTTTT
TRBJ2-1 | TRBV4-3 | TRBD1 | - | CASSRQGHEQFF | TGCGCCAGCAGCCGACAGGGCCATGAGCAGTTCTTC
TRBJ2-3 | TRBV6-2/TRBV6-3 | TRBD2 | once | CASSFLAGASSTDTQYF | TGTGCCAGCAGTTTCCTAGCGGGAGCTTCTAGCACAGATACGCAGTATTTT
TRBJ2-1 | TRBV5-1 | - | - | CASSLGDEYNEQFF | TGCGCCAGCAGCTTGGGAGACGAGTACAATGAGCAGTTCTTC
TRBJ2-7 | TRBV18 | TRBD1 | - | CASSPGQGNYEQYF | TGTGCCAGCTCACCCGGACAGGGTAACTACGAGCAGTACTTC
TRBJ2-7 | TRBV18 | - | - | CASSPGIGNYEQYF | TGTGCCAGCTCACCAGGTATAGGGAACTACGAGCAGTACTTC
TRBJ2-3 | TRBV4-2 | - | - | CASSQDMDKDTQYF | TGTGCCAGCAGCCAAGATATGGACAAAGATACGCAGTATTTT
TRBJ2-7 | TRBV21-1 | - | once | CASRGQGENYEQYF | TGTGCCAGCAGGGGACAGGGGGAAAACTACGAGCAGTACTTC
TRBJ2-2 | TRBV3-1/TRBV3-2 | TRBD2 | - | CASSLQPSGTGELFF | TGTGCCAGCAGCCTTCAACCTAGCGGCACCGGGGAGCTGTTTTTT
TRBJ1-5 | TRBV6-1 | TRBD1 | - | CASSDGQGGVQPQHF | TGTGCCAGCAGTGACGGACAGGGCGGGGTTCAGCCCCAGCATTTT
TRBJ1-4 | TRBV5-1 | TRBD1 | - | CASSGTGGEEKLFF | TGCGCCAGCTCAGGGACAGGGGGCGAAGAAAAACTGTTTTTT
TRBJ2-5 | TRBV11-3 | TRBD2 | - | CASSLAGNQQETQYF | TGTGCCAGCAGCCTAGCGGGAAATCAACAAGAGACCCAGTACTTC
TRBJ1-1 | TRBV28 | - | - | CASSLGTRNTEAFF | TGTGCCAGCAGTTTGGGGACACGGAACACTGAAGCTTTCTTT
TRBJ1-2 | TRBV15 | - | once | CATSRDRGTNYGYTF | TGTGCCACCAGCAGAGACAGGGGTACCAACTATGGCTACACCTTC
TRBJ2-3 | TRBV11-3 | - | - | CASSLRDWSDTDTQYF | TGTGCCAGCAGCTTACGGGACTGGTCAGACACAGATACGCAGTATTTT
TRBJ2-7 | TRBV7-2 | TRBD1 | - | CASSLAGTGFNEQYF | TGTGCCAGCAGCTTAGCCGGGACAGGATTCAACGAGCAGTACTTC
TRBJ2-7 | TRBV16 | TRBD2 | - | CASSQGTRSYEQYF | TGTGCCAGCAGCCAAGGGACTAGAAGCTACGAGCAGTACTTC
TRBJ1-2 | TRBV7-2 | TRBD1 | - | CASSSRSTGDGYTF | TGTGCCAGCAGCTCCCGATCGACAGGGGATGGCTACACCTTC